This T cell receptor beta chain is drawn from a study of coeliac disease (dated 2022 in TCRdb). Context from the whole study: Coeliac patients were classed as newly diagnosed active disease, refractory coeliac disease type I, or disease controlled by a gluten-free diet. Because high-resolution HLA typing was not available, biased TRBV7-2 usage was examined as a proof of principle. The study applied next-generation sequencing of rearranged TRB and TRG CDR3 regions to small intestinal lymphocyte fractions from coeliac and non-coeliac patients. The study was aimed at characterising TR repertoires of small intestinal T cells in active, refractory type I and gluten-free-diet-treated coeliac disease. A total of some 30 patients were included in the full study, of whom around 22 had serologically confirmed coeliac disease and 8 were controls with non-small intestinal disorders. TRB sequencing was successfully performed on samples from around 29 subjects, among which about two dozen paired bulk unsorted intraepithelial and lamina propria cell samples were included.

Broad study findings and their caveats: The authors judged the approach to be unsuitable for unbiased detection of gliadin-specific T cells, because gliadin-specific T cells are scarce and rarely shared between patients. TRB repertoires were largely private; most amino acid sequences were unique to one sample, and V-gene usage did not differ significantly by disease group. Lower clonality than in controls was observed in the TRB and TRG repertoires of active coeliac intraepithelial and lamina propria samples, suggesting that diverse T cells were recruited. Cross-contamination between compartments was possible, because separating intraepithelial cells from lamina propria cells did not produce high-purity fractions. Published gliadin-specific TRB sequences turned up in about 45% of the 18 coeliac lamina propria samples, compared with only 1 of 6 controls.

Cells were frozen in aliquots of over 400,000 in DMSO/FBS in liquid nitrogen, and a single aliquot from each fraction was used for sequencing. Endoscopy and small intestinal biopsy were performed in all 30 patients in the study. Lamina propria cells were released by collagenase digestion of the biopsy tissue left over after intraepithelial cell isolation. Genomic DNA was extracted from frozen unsorted cell fractions using the Qiagen DNeasy blood extraction kit. The CDR3 has 14 amino acids, counting the end cysteine and phenylalanine. Only the CDR3 region is kept as DNA, spanning 42 bases read in frame from base 1. Per the germline V gene, KGHSH is the CDR1 and LQKENI is the CDR2. From V the trimming removes 3 bases and from J it removes 4 bases, while the gene matches leave 5 bases of the junction unaccounted for. The library was generated by the immunoSEQ multiplex PCR assay. Using reverse primers that targeted J gene segments together with forward primers that targeted V gene segments, the TR loci were amplified in a multiplexed PCR. The amplified CDR3 regions were sequenced using the Illumina HiSeq System. Processing in the source paper ran as follows. Closely related reads were merged by a nearest-neighbour algorithm to remove PCR and sequencing errors and to collapse the data into unique sequences. Each repertoire was summarised by clonality and by T cell density, with T cell density defined as TR molecules per amount of genomic DNA input. CDR3 amino acid sequences present in at least 80% of unsorted samples were defined as public TRs, and these public TRs were then tested for differential abundance between coeliac and control samples. Every lamina propria sample was searched for matches to a list of roughly 220 published gliadin-specific TRB sequences. Differences in clonality and density between disease groups were tested by Kruskal-Wallis tests, followed by Dunn post-tests. TCRdb's version of the immuneACCESS table is confined to in-frame rearrangements and falls short of the full clone set. An unresolved V gene accounts for under half of the shortfall where checked; the remainder is of unknown origin. V, J and clone size reflect that table, while D and trimming were determined from the DNA. A total of about 6,700 clones appear in this sample, 60% to 70% of them only once. Of the sample, about 4.4% falls within the top ten clones.

By how much of the sample it makes up, this clone is large (0.1 to 1%). It lacks a known antigen. No base-level quality is on record; no much larger clone is a single base apart. This clonotype was obtained from a woman aged 18 to 35 with active celiac disease. This sequence uses TRBV18 and TRBJ2-7, with 8 junctional bases fitting TRBD1. The material sequenced was lamina propria lymphocytes from the gut. This sample's cell subset or site label indicates: lamina propria cell (LPC) fraction of small intestinal biopsy. The CDR3 loop reads CASSPQGAAYEQYF. The nucleotide sequence reads TGTGCCAGCTCACCGCAGGGGGCTGCGTACGAGCAGTACTTC.